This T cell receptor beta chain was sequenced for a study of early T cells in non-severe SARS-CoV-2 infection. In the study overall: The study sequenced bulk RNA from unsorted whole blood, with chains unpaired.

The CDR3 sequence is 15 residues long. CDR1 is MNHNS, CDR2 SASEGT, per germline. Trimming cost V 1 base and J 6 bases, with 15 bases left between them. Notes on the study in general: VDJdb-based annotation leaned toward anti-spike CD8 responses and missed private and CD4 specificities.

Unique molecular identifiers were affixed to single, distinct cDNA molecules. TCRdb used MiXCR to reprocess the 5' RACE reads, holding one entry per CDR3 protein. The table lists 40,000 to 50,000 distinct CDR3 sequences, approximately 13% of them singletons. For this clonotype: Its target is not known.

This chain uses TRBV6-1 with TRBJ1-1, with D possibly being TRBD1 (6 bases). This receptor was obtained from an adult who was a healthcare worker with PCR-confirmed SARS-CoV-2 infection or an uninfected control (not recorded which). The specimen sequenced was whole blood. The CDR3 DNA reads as TGTGCCAGCAGTGAAGTAACAGGGATTCTCGCTGAAGCTTTCTTT. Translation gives CASSEVTGILAEAFF.